The rows below give T cell receptor beta chains drawn from one sample of a study of T cells after yellow fever vaccination. TCRdb recomputed calls from the 5' RACE reads with MiXCR, one row per CDR3 protein. Of 300,000 to 400,000 distinct CDR3 sequences listed, under 15% are singletons. Specimen: CD4+ T cells sorted from PBMCs, collected 15 days after the yellow fever booster vaccination. These receptors originate from a man aged 18 to 29 who received the YFV17D yellow fever vaccine. Both conserved end residues are part of each CDR3. The D gene is left open where the match is weak. Clone size is not always given. Where it is, it says once, few, many or a class for expanded clones.

few | - | TRBJ2-3 | TRBV27 | TGTGCCAACGGTCACCCCGAGGGCAGGGTGACAGATACGCAGTATTTT | CANGHPEGRVTDTQYF
few | - | TRBJ1-2 | TRBV3-2 | TGTGCCAGCAGCCAAGATGGTGGGGGCTACACCTTC | CASSQDGGGYTF
- | - | TRBJ1-2 | TRBV6-2/TRBV6-3 | TGTGCCAGCAGTTACCCGGGGCAGGACTACTATGGCTACACCTTC | CASSYPGQDYYGYTF
- | - | TRBJ1-2 | TRBV6-6 | TGTGCCAGCAGCCGTGAGGACGGGGATAACTATGGCTACACCTTC | CASSREDGDNYGYTF
few | TRBD2 | TRBJ2-1 | TRBV20-1 | TGCAGTGCTGACGGGACTAGCGGTGATAACTACAATGAGCAGTTCTTC | CSADGTSGDNYNEQFF
few | - | TRBJ1-5 | TRBV20-1 | TGCAGTGCAAAGGGACAAGGCAATCAGCCCCAGCATTTT | CSAKGQGNQPQHF
- | - | TRBJ2-7 | TRBV3-1 | TGTGCCAGCTCAGCTCGGGGAGGCTACGAGCAGTACTTC | CASSARGGYEQYF
- | - | TRBJ1-5 | TRBV6-1 | TGTGCCAGCAGTGAATTGGCGGGGAAGGGTCAGCCCCAGCATTTT | CASSELAGKGQPQHF
few | TRBD1 | TRBJ1-2 | TRBV3-1 | TGTGCCAGCAGCCCTTTACAGGGGCACTATGGCTACACCTTC | CASSPLQGHYGYTF
- | TRBD1 | TRBJ1-5 | TRBV10-3 | TGTGCCATCAGTCCAGGGGGCCGGGAGCAGCCCCAGCATTTT | CAISPGGREQPQHF
few | TRBD1 | TRBJ1-5 | TRBV7-9 | TGTGCCAGCAGCTTATCGACAGGGTGGGATCAGCCCCAGCATTTT | CASSLSTGWDQPQHF
few | - | TRBJ2-2 | TRBV5-6 | TGTGCCAGCAGCTTGCGACTCGCCGGGGAGCTGTTTTTT | CASSLRLAGELFF
few | TRBD2 | TRBJ2-5 | TRBV5-4 | TGTGCCAGCAGCTCGGGAAGCGGGGGCCCACAAGAGACCCAGTACTTC | CASSSGSGGPQETQYF
few | TRBD1 | TRBJ2-2 | TRBV6-1 | TGTGCCAGCAAGTTCACACGGGACAGGGGATCCGGGGAGCTGTTTTTT | CASKFTRDRGSGELFF
once | - | TRBJ1-1 | TRBV18 | TGTGCCAGCTCACCACTCAGCATTGGGGGAAACACTGAAGCTTTCTTT | CASSPLSIGGNTEAFF
- | - | TRBJ1-2 | TRBV6-5 | TGTGCCAGCAGTTCTGCCCAGGCCTTCTATGGCTACACCTTC | CASSSAQAFYGYTF
- | - | TRBJ1-1 | TRBV6-2/TRBV6-3 | TGTGCCAGCAGTTGGTCAGATCGGACTGAAGCTTTCTTT | CASSWSDRTEAFF
- | TRBD2 | TRBJ2-3 | TRBV20-1 | TGCAGTGCCGGACTAGCGGGGGGCTTCACAGATACGCAGTATTTT | CSAGLAGGFTDTQYF
- | TRBD2 | TRBJ2-3 | TRBV2 | TGTGCCAGCAGCGCAGCGGGGGCAGATACGCAGTATTTT | CASSAAGADTQYF
many | TRBD1 | TRBJ1-1 | TRBV28 | TGTGCCAGCAGTTCGCCCACAGGGGATGGGGCTTTCTTT | CASSSPTGDGAFF
- | - | TRBJ2-3 | TRBV11-2 | TGTGCCAGCAGCTTATGGCCTCCCCCATTGGTAGATACGCAGTATTTT | CASSLWPPPLVDTQYF
few | - | TRBJ2-1 | TRBV3-1 | TGTGCCAGCAGCCCGAGCCCACAGGGTAATGAGCAGTTCTTC | CASSPSPQGNEQFF
few | - | TRBJ2-2 | TRBV7-9 | TGTGCCAGCAGCTTAGTTTACTTCAAAGCCGGGGAGCTGTTTTTT | CASSLVYFKAGELFF
- | - | TRBJ2-4 | TRBV5-4 | TGTGCCAGCAGCTTGAAGGGGGGCGGGAACATTCAGTACTTC | CASSLKGGGNIQYF
few | TRBD1 | TRBJ2-2 | TRBV25-1 | TGTGCCAGCAGTGAATTCCCACAGGGGGCAGGCGGGGAGCTGTTTTTT | CASSEFPQGAGGELFF
many | - | TRBJ2-3 | TRBV3-1 | TGTGCCAGCAGCCAAGATGGTAGCACAGATACGCAGTATTTT | CASSQDGSTDTQYF
- | - | TRBJ1-2 | TRBV7-9 | TGTGCCAGCAGCCCGGGCGGGGCCACCGACTATGGCTACACCTTC | CASSPGGATDYGYTF
- | - | TRBJ2-1 | TRBV7-6 | TGTGCCAGCAGCACGGGCCTACCTGGCCATGAGCAGTTCTTC | CASSTGLPGHEQFF
- | - | TRBJ2-3 | TRBV20-1 | TGCAGTGCTCCGGCCACGGGGGGCGCCCCGAGATGGGCGCAGTATTTT | CSAPATGGAPRWAQYF
many | TRBD1 | TRBJ1-6 | TRBV3-1 | TGTGCCAGCAGCCAATTGAGGGGGCGCTTGGATTCACCCCTCCACTTT | CASSQLRGRLDSPLHF
few | - | TRBJ1-1 | TRBV6-2/TRBV6-3 | TGTGCCAGCAGTTACCCCACGGTCGGACCTTACACTGAAGCTTTCTTT | CASSYPTVGPYTEAFF
many | - | TRBJ1-5 | TRBV6-2/TRBV6-3 | TGTGCCAGCAGTTCGACCCGAATCCTCAATCAGCCCCAGCATTTT | CASSSTRILNQPQHF
few | - | TRBJ1-2 | TRBV5-1 | TGCGCCAGCACCCCGGGACTGGGGGCATTTGGCTACACCTTC | CASTPGLGAFGYTF
few | - | TRBJ2-1 | TRBV4-3 | TGCGCCAGCAGCCAAGGGGTAAGCTCCTACAATGAGCAGTTCTTC | CASSQGVSSYNEQFF
- | - | TRBJ2-2 | TRBV5-6 | TGTGCCAGCAGCGGAGTCCTCCAGGGTTACGCCGGGGAGCTGTTTTTT | CASSGVLQGYAGELFF
few | TRBD1 | TRBJ2-7 | TRBV6-5 | TGTGCCAGCAGCCCGCAAGGGACAGGAGACTACGAGCAGTACTTC | CASSPQGTGDYEQYF
few | - | TRBJ1-2 | TRBV18 | TGTGCCAGCTCACCACCGGGGGACCCACGTTTTTCCTACACCTTC | CASSPPGDPRFSYTF
- | - | TRBJ2-7 | TRBV6-1 | TGTGCCAGCAGTGAAGCGGCTCCGGTTGGCTCCTACGAGCAGTACTTC | CASSEAAPVGSYEQYF
- | TRBD1 | TRBJ2-2 | TRBV7-2 | TGTGCCAGCAGCCCCCATCAGGACAGGGGGCGAAGTACCGGGGAGCTGTTTTTT | CASSPHQDRGRSTGELFF
many | TRBD1 | TRBJ1-4 | TRBV9 | TGTGCCAGCAGCGGACAGGGCGGCGAAAAACTGTTTTTT | CASSGQGGEKLFF
few | TRBD1 | TRBJ2-4 | TRBV4-1 | TGCGCCAGCAGTAACCGGGACAGGGGATGGGACAAAAACATTCAGTACTTC | CASSNRDRGWDKNIQYF
- | - | TRBJ2-1 | TRBV27 | TGTGCCAGCAGTTTCGGACGGTTCGATGAGCAGTTCTTC | CASSFGRFDEQFF
- | TRBD2 | TRBJ2-5 | TRBV11-2 | TGTGCCAGCAGCTCAGGGGGGACTAGCGGGGATCGAGAGACCCAGTACTTC | CASSSGGTSGDRETQYF
few | - | TRBJ2-1 | TRBV20-1 | TGCAGTGCTGAGACAGATTACAATGAGCAGTTCTTC | CSAETDYNEQFF
few | TRBD1 | TRBJ1-1 | TRBV20-1 | TGCAGTGCTAGAAACAGGGGTCGGACTGAAGCTTTCTTT | CSARNRGRTEAFF
few | - | TRBJ1-3 | TRBV3-1 | TGTGCCAGCAGCGGCCAGGGAGGGAACACCATATATTTT | CASSGQGGNTIYF
- | TRBD1 | TRBJ1-5 | TRBV28 | TGTGCCAGCAGTCAGACAGGGGGCCTGCAGCCCCAGCATTTT | CASSQTGGLQPQHF
- | - | TRBJ1-2 | TRBV18 | TGTGCCAGCTCACCACGGTCACCCTATGGCTACACCTTC | CASSPRSPYGYTF
few | - | TRBJ2-2 | TRBV7-6 | TGTGCCAGCAACCCCGGGACTTTGAACACCGGGGAGCTGTTTTTT | CASNPGTLNTGELFF
few | - | TRBJ1-1 | TRBV11-2 | TGTGCCAGCAGCCTCCATGGGGGGCGAGATGTCACTGAAGCTTTCTTT | CASSLHGGRDVTEAFF
few | TRBD1 | TRBJ1-5 | TRBV4-1 | TGCGCCAGCAGCCCTCGGCGGGACAGTACAAATCAGCCCCAGCATTTT | CASSPRRDSTNQPQHF
few | - | TRBJ1-2 | TRBV4-1 | TGCGCCAGCAGCCAAGTACCGGGCTATGGCTACACCTTC | CASSQVPGYGYTF